The clone carrying this T cell receptor (beta chain) was observed a few times. These data belong to a study of blood T cell repertoires in COVID-19. Sequencing was performed with immunoSEQ multiplex PCR; in TCRdb, only in-frame clones are kept and a portion is missing. The sample carries approximately 270,000 clones, approximately 85% recorded once. Recovered participants had two consecutive negative NP/OP PCR tests, healthcare professional clearance, or symptom resolution. The sequence was collected from a woman younger than 45 who had recovered from COVID-19. Sequenced material: PBMCs or T cells enriched from blood (not recorded which).

Written as DNA, the CDR3 is TGTGCCAGCAGCTTCCACACCCGGACAGGGGGCAGGGGCTACACCTTC. This codes for CASSFHTRTGGRGYTF. The V gene is TRBV7-9, the J gene TRBJ1-2; TRBD1 aligns across 11 bases. CDR3 size: 16 residues. Losses at the gene ends were 3 bases for V and 8 bases for J; bases not matched to a gene: 11. Per the germline V gene, CDR1 is SEHNR and CDR2 is FQNEAQ (reference sequence).